This T cell receptor (beta chain) was identified in a study of T cell changes during pregnancy in multiple sclerosis (dated by TCRdb to the late 2010s). Study-wide context: The study examined how the T cell repertoire changed over the course of pregnancy in women with multiple sclerosis.

Worth noting for this clone: Its antigen is not yet known. No base-level quality is on record; no much larger clone is a single base apart.

The library relied on the immunoSEQ multiplex PCR assay. TCRdb limited this immuneACCESS table to in-frame rearrangements with V and J called. A share of clones is missing; checked studies link under half to unresolved V genes, and the rest is unexplained. This sample has some 110,000 clones in its table, and 92% of those were observed once. The ten largest clones add up to 1.6% of the sample. CDR1 and CDR2 are drawn from the germline V gene: SQVTM, ANQGSEA. The germline V end is reduced by 6 bases and the J end by 4 bases; junction bases left unmatched: 11. The CDR3 goes from the cysteine to the phenylalanine over 14 residues. Only CDR3 DNA remains: 42 bases, in frame from the first base.

This TCR derives from a female donor with multiple sclerosis, enrolled in a pregnancy study. Sequenced here: peripheral blood, sampled after pregnancy. The V and J segments used are TRBV29-1 and TRBJ1-2, and 7 junctional nucleotides match TRBD1. The CDR3 protein is CSVVRTGGGYGYTF. The nucleotides are TGCAGCGTAGTTAGGACAGGAGGAGGCTATGGCTACACCTTC.